This T cell receptor beta chain was identified during a study of cytomegalovirus exposure and HLA in healthy donors. Study-wide results and caveats: Diagnosis of cytomegalovirus status made by the classifier reportedly showed high specificity and sensitivity. In vitro testing confirmed a few CMV-associated chains as specific for CMV antigens. Overall, approximately 150 TCR beta chains were annotated as cytomegalovirus-associated.

This clone was seen only a few times. What it binds is unknown. The CDR3 length is 14 residues. PCR was performed using 60 Vbeta and 13 Jbeta primers. The repertoire was sequenced with immunoSEQ multiplex PCR; TCRdb's copy has only in-frame clones and lacks some. The data contain some 130,000 clones, 60% to 80% of them singletons. This receptor was obtained from a female donor in good health and CMV-seronegative. The chain has TRBV21-1 and TRBJ1-2; TRBD1, the D gene given by the table, was not confirmed from the DNA. TRBV21-1 constitutes a pseudogene. Sequencing was done on a sample of PBMCs. The CDR3 nucleotides are TGTGCCAGCACACGGGACCCGCAGGGGCATGGCTACACCTTC. This sequence encodes CASTRDPQGHGYTF.